This TCR beta chain stems from a study of shared clonotypes between healthy human individuals. Study-wide background: CD4 naive and CD4 memory each took three plates per donor, while CD8 naive took two and CD8 memory one. Study findings and constraints: In contrast to clonotypes shared by all four donors, non-shared clonotypes had lower generation probabilities.

The length of the CDR3 is 13 residues. Looked up from germline, CDR1 is SGHAT and CDR2 is FQNNGV. V shed 3 bases and J shed 1 base, with 6 bases lying between them. Each sample came from a Caucasian adult donor living in Nashville, Tennessee. Authors' analysis steps: With immunoSEQ giving junction-only sequences and no quality scores, filtering differed. TCRdb's copy holds only in-frame clones and misses some; the assay was immunoSEQ multiplex PCR. The DNA was the basis for D and trimming; V, J and clone size are from that table. In the table there are roughly 1,100,000 clones, approximately 70% of which are singletons. Comments on this clone: As yet, its antigen is unknown. This sequence may be a read error, since a much larger clone differs from it by one base. Other DNA sequences of this sample code for an identical CDR3.

Sequencing input: memory CD4+ T cells sorted from blood. Sample subset: CD45RA-negative fraction. The chain employs TRBV11-2 and TRBJ1-1, with no clear D. The source of this sequence is a man between 18 and 29 years old in good health. In nucleotides, the CDR3 is TGTGCCAGCAGCTTGTGGGGGAACACTGAAGCTTTCTTT. It specifies CASSLWGNTEAFF.